The 9 T cell receptor beta chains given below trace back to one sample, sequenced in a study of a mutant IDH1 vaccine in newly diagnosed glioma. The protocol was immunoSEQ multiplex PCR, while the TCRdb copy is restricted to in-frame clones and leaves out a portion. The repertoire holds around 62,000 clones, with around 89% as singletons. The sample's time point: week 11, during vaccination. It was 300 ug of mutant IDH1 20-mer peptide that made up each vaccine dose, given with topical imiquimod. For these TCRs, the target antigens are not known. This specimen was PBMCs, taken from a glioma patient whose treatment included an IDH1 peptide vaccine. These receptors all stem from a man in his forties with glioma.

This chain uses TRBV7-2 with TRBJ1-6, with D uncertain. V lost 1 base, J lost 9 bases, and 13 bases lay in between. CDR1 is SGHTA, CDR2 FQGNSA, per germline. The CDR3 is 15 residues long. The CDR3 DNA sequence: TGTGCCAGCAGCTTAGTAGCCGACGTGGGTTCACCCCTCCACTTT. It encodes CASSLVADVGSPLHF.

The rearrangement uses TRBV7-6 and TRBJ1-3; possibly TRBD1 for D (5 bases). The CDR3 runs 21 residues. Looked up from germline, CDR1 is SGHVS and CDR2 is FNYEAQ. The ends were cut back, 1 base at V and 0 bases at J, with 25 bases in the middle. CDR3 amino acids: CASSLDVAGTSGDLSGNTIYF. The CDR3, as DNA: TGTGCCAGCAGCTTAGATGTAGCAGGGACTAGCGGGGACCTCTCTGGAAACACCATATATTTT.

The CDR3 is CASSENGRERLLPFGGAYEQYV. Written as DNA, the CDR3 is TGTGCCAGCAGTGAAAACGGGAGGGAGCGGCTGCTCCCTTTCGGCGGCGCCTACGAGCAGTACGTC. The chain combines TRBV6-1 with TRBJ2-7; 8 bases match TRBD2. There are 22 residues in the CDR3. The germline V gene encodes CDR1 MNHNS and CDR2 SASEGT. The ends lost 2 bases at V and 2 bases at J; junction bases unmatched: 26.

The V call is TRBV5-4, the J call TRBJ2-3; TRBD2 might be the D (5 bases). CDR3 size: 15 residues. The V gene lost 0 bases and the J gene lost 2 bases, with 10 bases spanning the gap. CDR1 is SGHNT, CDR2 YYREEE, per germline (reference sequence). The CDR3 protein is CASSLGSGTTDTQYF. The CDR3 DNA follows: TGTGCCAGCAGCTTGGGAAGCGGAACCACAGATACGCAGTATTTT.

The rearrangement uses TRBV27 and TRBJ1-4; tentative D call: TRBD1 (6 bases). The V end was cut by 6 bases, the J end by 2 bases, with 19 bases between. Germline assignment: CDR1 MNHEY and CDR2 SMNVEV (reference sequence). This CDR3 has 17 residues. This CDR3 is CASRPTGATVTNEKLFF. The CDR3 DNA reads TGTGCCAGCAGGCCGACAGGCGCGACAGTCACTAATGAAAAACTGTTTTTT.

V is TRBV5-8 and J is TRBJ2-3; 7 bases line up with TRBD1. CDR1 is SGHTS and CDR2 is YDEGEE in the germline V gene. With V trimmed by 4 bases and J by 1 base, 9 bases remained unmatched. This CDR3 is 16 amino acids long. As DNA, the CDR3 is TGTGCCAGCAGCCTGTTGGTTACAGGGGGCACAGATACGCAGTATTTT. Amino acid sequence: CASSLLVTGGTDTQYF.

This clone showed up just once. This chain joins TRBV19 and TRBJ2-3; unclear D gene. Germline values: CDR1 LNHDA, CDR2 SQIVND (reference sequence). V lost 6 bases and J lost 4, with 11 bases in between. The CDR3 runs 13 residues. The CDR3 nucleotides are TGTGCCAGTAGAGCCCGTGGGCCAGATACGCAGTATTTT. It translates to CASRARGPDTQYF.

The chain links TRBV28 to TRBJ1-2, with D perhaps matching TRBD1 (5 bases). Germline V gives CDR1 MDHEN, CDR2 SYDVKM. The V gene lost 2 bases and the J gene lost 4 bases, with 14 bases spanning the gap. The CDR3 is made up of 15 amino acids. CDR3 amino acids: CASSLLGALSYGYTF. DNA of the CDR3: TGTGCCAGCAGTTTACTAGGGGCCCTTAGCTATGGCTACACCTTC.

In this sample, this clone turned up a few times. The chain is built from TRBV6-6 and TRBJ1-3, with a tentative D call TRBD1 (6 bases). CDR1 is MNHNY, CDR2 SVGAGI, per germline (reference sequence). V lost 5 bases and J lost 11, with 16 bases in between. The CDR3 has 13 residues. CDR3 in amino acids: CASSAPGTQPIYF. CDR3 in DNA: TGTGCCAGCAGTGCGCCCGGGACACAACCCATATATTTT.